This T cell receptor beta chain came from a study of OX40 agonist ivuxolimab in advanced cancers. At the level of the study: With a range of 23 to 79, age averaged roughly 61 years, and around 80% were male. Patients achieving partial responses numbered three: one hepatocellular carcinoma case and two cutaneous melanoma cases.

There are 15 residues in the CDR3. Germline CDR1 is SGHTA and CDR2 is FQGNSA. The J segment lost 9 bases and the V segment lost 5 bases, leaving 12 bases of the junction unmatched. Patients who had autoimmune disease history or got systemic immunosuppression were left out. Blood sampling was done at baseline, cycle 4 day 1, and cycle 7 day 1. The data were produced by immunoSEQ multiplex PCR, yet TCRdb's version contains in-frame clones alone and is incomplete. Of some 66,000 clones in the sample, approximately 90% were seen once. This specimen consisted of CD4+ or CD8+ T cells sorted from blood, obtained in a trial of the OX40 agonist ivuxolimab. V and J are TRBV7-2 and TRBJ2-1, with 8 bases that match TRBD2. The TCR was taken from an adult with an advanced solid tumor such as melanoma, head and neck, liver or kidney cancer. DNA for the CDR3: TGTGCCAGCAGCCGTATCTCAGCGGGGGTTGGTGAGCAGTTCTTC. It encodes CASSRISAGVGEQFF.